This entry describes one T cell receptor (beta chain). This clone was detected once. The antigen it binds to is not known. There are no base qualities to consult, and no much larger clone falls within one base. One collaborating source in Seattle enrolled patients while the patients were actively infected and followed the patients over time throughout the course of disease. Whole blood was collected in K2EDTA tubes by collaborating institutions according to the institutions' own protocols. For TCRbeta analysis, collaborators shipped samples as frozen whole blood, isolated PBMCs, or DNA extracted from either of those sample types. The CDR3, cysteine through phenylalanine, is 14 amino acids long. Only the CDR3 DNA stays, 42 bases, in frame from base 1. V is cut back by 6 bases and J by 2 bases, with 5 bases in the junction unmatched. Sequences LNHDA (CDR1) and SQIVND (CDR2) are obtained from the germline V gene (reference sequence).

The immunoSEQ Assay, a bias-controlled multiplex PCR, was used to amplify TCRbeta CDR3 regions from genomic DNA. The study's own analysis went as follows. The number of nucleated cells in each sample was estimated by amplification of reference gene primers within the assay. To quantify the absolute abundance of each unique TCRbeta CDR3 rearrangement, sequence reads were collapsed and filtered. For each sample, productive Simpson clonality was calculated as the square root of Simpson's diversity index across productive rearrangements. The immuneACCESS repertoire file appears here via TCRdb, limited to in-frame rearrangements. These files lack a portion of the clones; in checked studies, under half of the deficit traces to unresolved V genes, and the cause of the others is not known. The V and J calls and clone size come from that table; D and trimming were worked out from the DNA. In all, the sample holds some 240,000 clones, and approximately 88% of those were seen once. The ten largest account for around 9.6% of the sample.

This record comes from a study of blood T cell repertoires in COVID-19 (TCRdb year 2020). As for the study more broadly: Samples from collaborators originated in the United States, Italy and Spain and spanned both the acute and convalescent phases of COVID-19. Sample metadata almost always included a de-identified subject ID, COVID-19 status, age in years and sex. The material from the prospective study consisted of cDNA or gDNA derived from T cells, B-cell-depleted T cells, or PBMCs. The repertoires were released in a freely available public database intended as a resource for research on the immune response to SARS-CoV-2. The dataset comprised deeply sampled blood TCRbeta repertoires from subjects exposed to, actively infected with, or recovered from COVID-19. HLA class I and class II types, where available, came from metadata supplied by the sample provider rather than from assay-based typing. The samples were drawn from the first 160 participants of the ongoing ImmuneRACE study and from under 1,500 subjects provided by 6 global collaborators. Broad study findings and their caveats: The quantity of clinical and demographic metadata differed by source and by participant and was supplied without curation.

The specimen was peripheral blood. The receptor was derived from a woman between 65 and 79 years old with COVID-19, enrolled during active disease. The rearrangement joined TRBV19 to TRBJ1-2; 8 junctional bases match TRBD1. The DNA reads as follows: TGTGCCAGTAGCAACGGACAGGGCAACTATGGCTACACCTTC. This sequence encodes CASSNGQGNYGYTF.